This note documents a single TCR beta chain sequence. The antigen remains unidentified. Data came from immunoSEQ multiplex PCR; TCRdb stores just in-frame clones and leaves some out. The sample shows approximately 12,000 clones, 60% to 85% of them seen only once. The data stem from a study of tumor-infiltrating lymphocytes in localized non-small cell lung cancer. Across the study: Each patient gave resected tumor and non-adjacent uninvolved lung tissue. Study-wide results and limits: Technical variation could not be separated from intratumor heterogeneity here. TCRbeta sequencing showed higher T cell infiltration in tumors than uninvolved lung. T-cell fraction did not differ between immunotypes IM1 and IM2.

The V gene lost 4 bases and the J gene lost 0 bases, with 10 bases spanning the gap. Germline V gives CDR1 SGHDT, CDR2 YYEEEE. CDR3 size: 14 residues. The sequence came from a human donor with non-small cell lung cancer. V gene TRBV5-6 combines with J gene TRBJ1-2; possibly TRBD1 for D (5 bases). Specimen: lung tumor tissue. CDR3 amino acids: CASSPGGANYGYTF. The CDR3 region has the DNA TGTGCCAGCAGCCCCGGGGGAGCTAACTATGGCTACACCTTC.